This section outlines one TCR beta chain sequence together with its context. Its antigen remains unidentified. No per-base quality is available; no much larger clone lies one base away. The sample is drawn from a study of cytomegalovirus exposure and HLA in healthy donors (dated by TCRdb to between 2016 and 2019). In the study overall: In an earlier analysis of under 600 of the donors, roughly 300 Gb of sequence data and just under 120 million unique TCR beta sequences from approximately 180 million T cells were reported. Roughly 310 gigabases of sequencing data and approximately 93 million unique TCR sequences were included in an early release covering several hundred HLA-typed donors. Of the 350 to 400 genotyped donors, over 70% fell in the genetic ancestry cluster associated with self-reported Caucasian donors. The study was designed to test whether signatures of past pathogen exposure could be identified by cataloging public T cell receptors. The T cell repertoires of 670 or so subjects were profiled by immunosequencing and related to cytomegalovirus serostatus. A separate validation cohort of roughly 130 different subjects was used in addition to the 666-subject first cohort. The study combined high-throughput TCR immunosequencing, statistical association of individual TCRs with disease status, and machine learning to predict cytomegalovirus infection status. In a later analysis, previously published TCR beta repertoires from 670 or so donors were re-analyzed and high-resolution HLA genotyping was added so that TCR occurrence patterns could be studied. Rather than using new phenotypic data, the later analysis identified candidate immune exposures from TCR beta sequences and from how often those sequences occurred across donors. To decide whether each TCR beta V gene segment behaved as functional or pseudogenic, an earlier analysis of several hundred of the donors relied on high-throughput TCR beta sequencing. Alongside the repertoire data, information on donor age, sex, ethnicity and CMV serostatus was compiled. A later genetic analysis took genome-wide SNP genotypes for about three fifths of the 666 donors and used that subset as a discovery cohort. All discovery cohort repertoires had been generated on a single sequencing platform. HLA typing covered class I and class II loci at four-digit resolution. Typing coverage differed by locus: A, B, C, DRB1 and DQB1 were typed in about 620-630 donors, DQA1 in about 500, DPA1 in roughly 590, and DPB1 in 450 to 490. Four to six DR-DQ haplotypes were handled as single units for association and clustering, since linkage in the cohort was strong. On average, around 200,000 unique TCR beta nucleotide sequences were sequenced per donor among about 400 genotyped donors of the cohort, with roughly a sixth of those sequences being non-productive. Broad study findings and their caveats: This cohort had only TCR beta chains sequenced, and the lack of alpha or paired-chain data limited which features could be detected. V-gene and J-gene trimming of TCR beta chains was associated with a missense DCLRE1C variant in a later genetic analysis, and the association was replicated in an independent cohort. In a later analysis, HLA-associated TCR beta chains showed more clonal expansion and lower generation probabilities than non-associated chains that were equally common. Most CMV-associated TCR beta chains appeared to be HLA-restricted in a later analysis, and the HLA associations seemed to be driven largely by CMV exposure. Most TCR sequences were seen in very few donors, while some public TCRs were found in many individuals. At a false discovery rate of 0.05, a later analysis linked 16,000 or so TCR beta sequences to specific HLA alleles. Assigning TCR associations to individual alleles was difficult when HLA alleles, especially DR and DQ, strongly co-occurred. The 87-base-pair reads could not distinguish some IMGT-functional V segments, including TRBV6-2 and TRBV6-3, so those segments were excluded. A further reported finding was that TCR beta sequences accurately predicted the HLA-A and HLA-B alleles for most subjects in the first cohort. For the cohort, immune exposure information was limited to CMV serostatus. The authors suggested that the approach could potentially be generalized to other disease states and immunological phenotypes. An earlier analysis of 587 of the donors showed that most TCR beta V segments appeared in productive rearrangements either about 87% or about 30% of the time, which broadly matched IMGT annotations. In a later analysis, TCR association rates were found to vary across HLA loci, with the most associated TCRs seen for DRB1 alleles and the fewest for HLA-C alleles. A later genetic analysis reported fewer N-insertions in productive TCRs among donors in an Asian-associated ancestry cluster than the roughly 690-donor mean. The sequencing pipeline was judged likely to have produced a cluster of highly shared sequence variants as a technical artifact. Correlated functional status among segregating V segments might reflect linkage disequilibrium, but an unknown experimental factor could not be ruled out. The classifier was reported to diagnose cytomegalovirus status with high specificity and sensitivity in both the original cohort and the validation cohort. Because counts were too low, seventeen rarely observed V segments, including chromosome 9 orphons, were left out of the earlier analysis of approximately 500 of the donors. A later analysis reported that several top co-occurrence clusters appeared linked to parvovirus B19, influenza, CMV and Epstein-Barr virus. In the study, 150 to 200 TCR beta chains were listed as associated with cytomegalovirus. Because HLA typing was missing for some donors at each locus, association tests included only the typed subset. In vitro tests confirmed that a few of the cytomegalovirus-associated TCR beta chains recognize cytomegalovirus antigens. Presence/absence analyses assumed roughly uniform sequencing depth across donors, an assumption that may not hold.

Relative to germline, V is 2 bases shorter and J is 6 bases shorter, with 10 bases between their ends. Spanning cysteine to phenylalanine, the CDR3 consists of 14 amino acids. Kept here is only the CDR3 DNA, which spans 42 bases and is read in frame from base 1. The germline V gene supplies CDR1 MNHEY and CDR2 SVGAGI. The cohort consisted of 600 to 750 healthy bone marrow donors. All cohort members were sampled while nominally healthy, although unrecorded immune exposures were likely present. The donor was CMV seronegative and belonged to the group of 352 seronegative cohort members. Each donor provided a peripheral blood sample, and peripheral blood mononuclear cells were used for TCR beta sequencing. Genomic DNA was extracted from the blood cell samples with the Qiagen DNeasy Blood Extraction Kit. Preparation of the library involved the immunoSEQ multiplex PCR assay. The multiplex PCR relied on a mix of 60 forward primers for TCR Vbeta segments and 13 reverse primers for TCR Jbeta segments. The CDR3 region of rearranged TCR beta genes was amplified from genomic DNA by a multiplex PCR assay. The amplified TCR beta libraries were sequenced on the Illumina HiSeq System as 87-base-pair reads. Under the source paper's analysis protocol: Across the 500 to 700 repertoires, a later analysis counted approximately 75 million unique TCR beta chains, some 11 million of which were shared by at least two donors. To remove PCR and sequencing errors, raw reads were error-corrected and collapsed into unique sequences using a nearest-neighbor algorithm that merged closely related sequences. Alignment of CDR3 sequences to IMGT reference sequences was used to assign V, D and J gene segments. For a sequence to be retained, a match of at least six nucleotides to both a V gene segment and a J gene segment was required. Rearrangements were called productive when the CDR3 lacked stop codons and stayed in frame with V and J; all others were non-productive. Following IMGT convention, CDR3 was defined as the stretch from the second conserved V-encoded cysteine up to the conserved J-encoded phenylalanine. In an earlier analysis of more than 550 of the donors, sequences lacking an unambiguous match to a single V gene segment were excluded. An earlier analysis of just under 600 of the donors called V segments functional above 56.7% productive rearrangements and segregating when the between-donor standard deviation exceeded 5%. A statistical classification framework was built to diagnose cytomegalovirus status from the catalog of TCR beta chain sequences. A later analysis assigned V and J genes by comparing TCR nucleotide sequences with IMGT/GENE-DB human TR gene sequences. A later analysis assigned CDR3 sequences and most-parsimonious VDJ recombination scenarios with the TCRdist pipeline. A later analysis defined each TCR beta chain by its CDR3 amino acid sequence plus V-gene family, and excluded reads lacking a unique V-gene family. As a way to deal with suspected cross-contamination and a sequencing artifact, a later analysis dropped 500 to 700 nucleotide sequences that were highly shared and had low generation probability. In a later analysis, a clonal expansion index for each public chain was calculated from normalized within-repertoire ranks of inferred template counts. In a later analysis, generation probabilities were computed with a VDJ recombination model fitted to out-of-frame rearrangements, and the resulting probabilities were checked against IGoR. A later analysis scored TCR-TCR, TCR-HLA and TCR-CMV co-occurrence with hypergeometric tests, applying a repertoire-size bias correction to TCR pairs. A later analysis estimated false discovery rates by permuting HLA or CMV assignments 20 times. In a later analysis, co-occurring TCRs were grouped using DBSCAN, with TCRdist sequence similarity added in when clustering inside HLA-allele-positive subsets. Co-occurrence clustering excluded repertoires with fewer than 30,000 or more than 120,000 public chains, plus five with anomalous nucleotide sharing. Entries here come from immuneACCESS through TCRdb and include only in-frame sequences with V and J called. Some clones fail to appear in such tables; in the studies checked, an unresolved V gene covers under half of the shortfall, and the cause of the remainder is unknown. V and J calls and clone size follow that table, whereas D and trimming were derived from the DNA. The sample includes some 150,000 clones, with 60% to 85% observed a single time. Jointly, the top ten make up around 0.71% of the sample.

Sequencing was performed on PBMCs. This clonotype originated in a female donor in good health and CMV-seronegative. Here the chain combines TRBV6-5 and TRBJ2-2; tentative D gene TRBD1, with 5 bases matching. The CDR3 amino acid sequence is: CASSYPRTPGELFF. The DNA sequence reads TGTGCCAGCAGTTACCCCCGGACACCCGGGGAGCTGTTTTTT.